This T cell receptor beta chain is drawn from a study of cytomegalovirus exposure and HLA in healthy donors. PCR employed 60 Vbeta and 13 Jbeta primers. This table comes from immunoSEQ multiplex PCR, and its TCRdb copy is limited to in-frame clones, with some not included. The sample records 140,000 or so clones, 66% being singletons. This clone showed up just a few times. V lost 4 bases, J lost 4 bases, and 13 bases lay in between. CDR3 length: 14 amino acids. Germline V gene data show CDR1 as SGHTA and CDR2 as FQGNSA. Sequencing used PBMCs. This TCR came from a woman aged 55-75 years in good health and CMV-seronegative. The V gene is TRBV7-2, the J gene TRBJ1-2, with unresolved D. The CDR3 spells CASSSVGFGYGYTF. The CDR3 bases are TGTGCCAGCAGCTCGGTGGGCTTTGGCTATGGCTACACCTTC.